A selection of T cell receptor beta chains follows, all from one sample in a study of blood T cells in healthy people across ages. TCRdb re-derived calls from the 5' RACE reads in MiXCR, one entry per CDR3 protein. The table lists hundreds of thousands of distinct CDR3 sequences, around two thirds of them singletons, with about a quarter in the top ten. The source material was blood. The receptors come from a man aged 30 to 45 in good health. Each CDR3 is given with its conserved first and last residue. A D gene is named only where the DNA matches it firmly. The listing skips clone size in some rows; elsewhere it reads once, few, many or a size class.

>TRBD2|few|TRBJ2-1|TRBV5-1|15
TGCGCCAGCAGCTTGGGGCGGGGGAGGTACAATGAGCAGTTCTTC
CASSLGRGRYNEQFF
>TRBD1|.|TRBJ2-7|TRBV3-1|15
TGTGCCAGCAGCGCACCCGGGACAGCAAACTACGAGCAGTACTTC
CASSAPGTANYEQYF
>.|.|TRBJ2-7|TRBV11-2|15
TGTGCCAGCAGCTTAGGGGTGGGGAGCGTAACGATTCAGTACTTC
CASSLGVGSVTIQYF
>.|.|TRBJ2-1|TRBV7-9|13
TGTGCCAGCAGGGATGGGGTAGCAGAGACCCAGTTCTTC
CASRDGVAETQFF
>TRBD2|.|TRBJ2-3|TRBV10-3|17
TGTGCCATCAGTCCCGGTATAGCGGGGGGTTTCACAGATACGCAGTATTTT
CAISPGIAGGFTDTQYF
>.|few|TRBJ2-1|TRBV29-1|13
TGCAGCGTTGGCAGGGGCGGGTACAATGAGCAGTTCTTC
CSVGRGGYNEQFF
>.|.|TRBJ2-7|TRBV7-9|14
TGTGCCAGCAGCTCCCGGACAGAGCCCTACGAGCAGTACTTC
CASSSRTEPYEQYF
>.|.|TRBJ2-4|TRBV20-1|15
TGCAGTGCTACCACCAGGACCATAGCCAAAAACATTCAGTACTTC
CSATTRTIAKNIQYF
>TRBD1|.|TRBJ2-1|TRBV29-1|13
TGCAGCGCCCGGACAGGGGGTGAGAATGAGCAGTTCTTC
CSARTGGENEQFF
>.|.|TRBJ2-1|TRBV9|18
TGTGCCAGCAGCGTAGGGGGGGCAGGCTCCAACTCCTACAATGAGCAGTTCTTC
CASSVGGAGSNSYNEQFF